Reported below is one TCR beta chain. A much larger clone is a single base away; this may be a read error. The data originate from a study of molecular identifiers for immune sequencing clone quantification. Each CDR3 protein gets one entry after TCRdb re-called the PCR reads with MiXCR. Found here are roughly 630,000 distinct CDR3 sequences, 25% of them singletons; the top ten hold approximately 0.75%. Germline-derived CDR1 and CDR2 are MGHDK and SYGVNS. V was pared by 0 bases and J by 2 bases, with 11 bases between. The CDR3 is 16 amino acids. This receptor was identified in a human donor in good health. Some libraries in this study had Jurkat cell RNA spiked in. The rearrangement uses TRBV25-1 and TRBJ2-1; D call uncertain. Sample: naive CD8+ T cells from blood, with Jurkat cell RNA spiked in. The subset was: FACS-sorted CD8+CD4-CCR7+CD45RA+ naive T cells. The CDR3 DNA is TGTGCCAGCAGTGAATACGGTGCCCAGCCCTACAATGAGCAGTTCTTC. Translating it yields CASSEYGAQPYNEQFF.